Listed here is a single T cell receptor beta chain. The target of this receptor is not known. No base qualities exist here, and no much larger clone lies one base off it. The library was produced with PCR. Sequencing was performed on an Illumina HiSeq 2500. To reduce PCR and sequencing biases, unique molecular identifiers were built into the TCR beta cDNA libraries. Some 500,000 cDNA molecules were obtained for every 1 to 10 million input T cells, so each molecule roughly corresponded to one T cell. The patient libraries were prepared and sequenced with the same protocol used for the earlier healthy control dataset. Samples belonging to the same batch were prepared together, multiplexed and sequenced on a shared HiSeq lane. Regarding the original processing steps: Raw barcoded reads were processed with MIGEC, and single-read molecular identifier groups were discarded before consensus assembly and CDR3 extraction. Clonotype tables were post-analysed with VDJtools, normalizing diversity by down-sampling all datasets to the smallest sample size. Repertoire overlap clustering matched CDR3 amino acid but not nucleotide sequences to correct batch-related cross-sample contamination. The raw public reads went through TCRdb reprocessing: fastp at Q25, MiXCR clone calling, in-frame beta chains kept. CDR3 protein duplicates are merged, each entry listing the most common genes and DNA. TCRdb's processing, not the authors', yielded these V and J calls. In this sample the table shows almost 700,000 distinct CDR3 sequences, over 45% of which occur a single time. The ten largest clones represent roughly 12% of the sample.

This sample stems from a study of post-analysis software for immune sequencing data (dated by TCRdb to 2014 to 2015). Some background on the complete study: Recorded disease courses included relapsing-remitting, secondary progressive and progressive-relapsing multiple sclerosis, with some patients lacking subtype annotation. A subset of samples was prepared in parallel using single-end sample barcoding, then pooled and co-amplified after Illumina adapter ligation. Patient repertoires were compared against roughly 12 previously published healthy control repertoires from donors aged roughly 6 to 26 years. General findings and caveats noted by the study authors: When samples were clustered directly using the F measure, samples prepared in the same batch co-clustered strongly, which prompted a batch-effect correction. Multiple sclerosis patients had significantly lower normalized Chao1 diversity than controls, a result that suggests substantial peripheral T-cell clonal expansion. Roughly 5 TRBV segments, including TRBV5-6, TRBV5-1 and TRBV20-1, were significantly more frequent in patients than controls. The control group was slightly older than the multiple sclerosis patient group.

To demonstrate the VDJtools post-analysis software, the study profiled TCR beta repertoires from the peripheral blood of 13 young patients with multiple sclerosis. The multiple sclerosis patients were children and adolescents between roughly 6 and 17 years of age. The germline V gene (reference sequence) sets CDR1 to DFQATT and CDR2 to SNEGSKA. The CDR3 contains 14 residues, cysteine and phenylalanine counted. Just CDR3 DNA is preserved here, 42 bases in frame from base 1. The junction shows trimming of 3 bases on V and 3 bases on J, plus 15 bases between the germline ends. The material sequenced was blood. The chain couples TRBV20-1 to TRBJ2-7, and perhaps TRBD1 as D gene, on 6 matching bases. This clonotype originated in a girl aged 2 to 10 with multiple sclerosis. The DNA is as follows: TGCAGTGCTAGGAGGCCAGGGGACAACTACGAGCAGTACTTC. Its protein product is CSARRPGDNYEQYF.